One sample yielded the 6 T cell receptor beta chains listed below, sequenced in a study of blood T cell repertoires in COVID-19. Measured with immunoSEQ multiplex PCR; TCRdb has only the in-frame clones, and not every one. This sample has about 180,000 clones, with roughly 81% found just once. Sample: peripheral blood. The source of these receptors is a woman aged 80 or over with COVID-19, enrolled during active disease.

CDR3 sequence reads: CASSLTGDGNIQYF. CDR3 in DNA: TGTGCCAGCAGCTTAACGGGGGATGGGAACATTCAGTACTTC. The genes are TRBV7-2 and TRBJ2-4; TRBD2 might be the D (6 bases). The CDR3 is 14 residues long. V dropped 2 bases and J dropped 7 bases, with 12 bases sitting between them. Germline assignment: CDR1 SGHTA and CDR2 FQGNSA.

The J gene is TRBJ2-7, the V gene TRBV7-8, with 10 bases lining up with TRBD1. J lost 6 bases, V lost 5 bases, and 7 bases had no gene match. In germline, CDR1 is SGHVS, CDR2 FQNEAQ. This CDR3 is 14 amino acids long. The CDR3 DNA sequence: TGTGCCAGCAGCCCCAGTTGGACAGGGGGCGAGCAGTACTTC. It encodes CASSPSWTGGEQYF.

The chain uses TRBV3-1 (or the pseudogene TRBV3-2) and TRBJ2-7, with 10 nucleotides matching TRBD1. The CDR3 runs to 15 residues. The V and J ends lost 1 base and 2 bases, in that order; junction bases with no gene match: 2. CDR1 and CDR2 (germline): LGHDT, YNNKEL (reference sequence). CDR3 DNA sequence: TGTGCCAGCAGCCAAGCCGGGACAGGGGCCTACGAGCAGTACTTC. It yields the protein CASSQAGTGAYEQYF.

V gene TRBV19 combines with J gene TRBJ1-2, with a weak D call TRBD1 (6 bases). The V end lost 2 bases, the J end lost 8 bases, and 15 bases lay between the germline ends. The V gene's germline CDR1 is LNHDA and CDR2 SQIVND (reference sequence). CDR3 size: 14 residues. The CDR3 DNA sequence: TGTGCCAGTAGTATACTCGGACAGTGGAAAGGCTACACCTTC. Its protein is CASSILGQWKGYTF. Variable domain in full (rest from reference TRBV19 and TRBJ1-2): DGGITQSPKYLFRKEGQNVTLSCEQNLNHDAMYWYRQDPGQGLRLIYYSQIVNDFQKGDIAEGYSVSREKKESFPLTVTSAQKNPTAFYLCASSILGQWKGYTFGSGTRLTVV.

This sequence joins TRBV2 and TRBJ2-3; 13 nucleotides agree with TRBD2. The CDR3 covers 16 residues. V shed 6 bases and J 5 bases; nucleotides not matched to a gene: 8. CDR1 and CDR2 from the germline V gene are SNHLY and FYNNEI. CDR3 residues: CASRMTSGGIGDTQYF. CDR3 nucleotide sequence: TGTGCCAGCAGAATGACTAGCGGGGGGATAGGAGATACGCAGTATTTT.

As DNA, the CDR3 is TGTGCCAGCAGCTTTGCCGTAGGCAGGGAGGCAGATACGCAGTATTTT. The encoded protein is CASSFAVGREADTQYF. The chain couples TRBV11-3 to TRBJ2-3, with D perhaps TRBD2 (6 bases). The CDR3 extends over 16 amino acids. Between the trimmed V and J ends, which lost 3 bases and 4 bases, there was a span of 17 bases. Germline lookup yields CDR1 SGHNT and CDR2 YENEEA. Looking up the rest from reference TRBV11-3 and TRBJ2-3 gives the full variable domain: EAGVVQSPRYKIIEKKQPVAFWCNPISGHNTLYWYLQNLGQGPELLIRYENEEAVDDSQLPKDRFSAERLKGVDSTLKIQPAELGDSAVYLCASSFAVGREADTQYFGPGTRLTVL.